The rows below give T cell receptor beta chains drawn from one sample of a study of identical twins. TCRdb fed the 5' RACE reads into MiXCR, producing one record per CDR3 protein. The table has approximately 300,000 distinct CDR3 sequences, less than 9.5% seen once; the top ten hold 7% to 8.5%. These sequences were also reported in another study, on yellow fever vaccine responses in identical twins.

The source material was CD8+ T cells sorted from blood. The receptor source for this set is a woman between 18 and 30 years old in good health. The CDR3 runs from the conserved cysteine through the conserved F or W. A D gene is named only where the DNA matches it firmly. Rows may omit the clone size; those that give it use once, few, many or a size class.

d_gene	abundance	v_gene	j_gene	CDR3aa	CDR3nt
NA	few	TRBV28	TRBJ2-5	CASTNPGWAKGTETQYF	TGTGCCAGCACAAACCCCGGGTGGGCCAAAGGAACAGAGACCCAGTACTTC
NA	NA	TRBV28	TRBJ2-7	CASSIGRSYEQYF	TGTGCCAGCAGTATAGGGAGATCCTACGAGCAGTACTTC
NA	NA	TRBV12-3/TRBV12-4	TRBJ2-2	CASTAFAGPNTGELFF	TGTGCCAGCACCGCATTCGCAGGTCCGAACACCGGGGAGCTGTTTTTT
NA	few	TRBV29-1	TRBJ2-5	CSVESDRLQETQYF	TGCAGCGTTGAGAGTGACAGGCTACAAGAGACCCAGTACTTC
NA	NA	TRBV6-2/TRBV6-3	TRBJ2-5	CASSPTEGMETQYF	TGTGCCAGCAGCCCGACCGAAGGGATGGAGACCCAGTACTTC
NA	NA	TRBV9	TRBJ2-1	CASSSIQNEQFF	TGTGCCAGCAGTTCTATCCAGAATGAGCAGTTCTTC
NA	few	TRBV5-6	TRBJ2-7	CASSPSSLRGGFYEQYF	TGTGCCAGCAGCCCCTCTTCCCTCAGGGGAGGATTCTACGAGCAGTACTTC
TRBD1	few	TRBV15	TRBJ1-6	CATSTHRDRGSSPLHF	TGTGCCACCAGCACTCACCGGGACAGGGGTTCTTCACCCCTCCACTTT
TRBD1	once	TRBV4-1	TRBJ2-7	CASSYLYGQGSYEQYF	TGCGCCAGCAGCTACCTGTATGGACAGGGGAGCTACGAGCAGTACTTC
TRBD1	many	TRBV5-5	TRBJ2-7	CASSLAGPGGRYEQYF	TGTGCCAGCAGCTTGGCAGGGCCAGGGGGTCGATACGAGCAGTACTTC
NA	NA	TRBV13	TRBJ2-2	CASSFVEEGVRTGELFF	TGTGCCAGCAGCTTCGTGGAAGAGGGGGTACGCACCGGGGAGCTGTTTTTT
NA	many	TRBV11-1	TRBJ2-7	CASRDSGSYEQYF	TGTGCCAGCAGGGACTCGGGCTCCTACGAGCAGTACTTC
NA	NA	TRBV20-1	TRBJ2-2	CSASGAGELFF	TGCAGTGCTAGTGGGGCCGGGGAGCTGTTTTTT
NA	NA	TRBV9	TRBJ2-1	CASSRGRSSYNEQFF	TGTGCCAGCAGCCGAGGGCGGTCGTCCTACAATGAGCAGTTCTTC
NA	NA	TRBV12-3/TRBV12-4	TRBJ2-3	CASSLLGTTDTQYF	TGTGCCAGCAGTTTGCTGGGGACCACAGATACGCAGTATTTT
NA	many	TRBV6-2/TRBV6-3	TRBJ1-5	CASIGGGGNQPQHF	TGTGCCAGCATTGGGGGCGGAGGCAATCAGCCCCAGCATTTT
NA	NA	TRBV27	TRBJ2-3	CASSFAGVEVTQYF	TGTGCCAGCAGTTTTGCAGGAGTCGAGGTTACGCAGTATTTT
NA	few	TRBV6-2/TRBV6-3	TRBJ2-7	CASSSRRDIWELTRQYF	TGTGCCAGCAGTTCGCGTCGAGACATCTGGGAACTAACTAGGCAGTACTTC
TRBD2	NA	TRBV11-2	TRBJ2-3	CASSLTSGTTDTQYF	TGTGCCAGCAGCCTGACTAGCGGGACCACAGATACGCAGTATTTT
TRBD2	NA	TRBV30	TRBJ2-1	CAWSFGGAYNEQFF	TGTGCCTGGAGTTTCGGGGGGGCCTACAATGAGCAGTTCTTC
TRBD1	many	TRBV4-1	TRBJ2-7	CASSQAVTGGNEQYF	TGCGCCAGCAGCCAAGCAGTGACAGGGGGCAACGAGCAGTACTTC
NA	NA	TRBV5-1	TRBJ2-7	CASTGDLPYEQYF	TGCGCCAGCACCGGGGACTTGCCCTACGAGCAGTACTTC
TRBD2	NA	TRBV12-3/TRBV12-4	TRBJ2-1	CASSLVPPGAGGPSEQFF	TGTGCCAGCAGTTTAGTGCCCCCGGGGGCGGGGGGGCCGTCTGAGCAGTTCTTC
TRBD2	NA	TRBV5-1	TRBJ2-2	CASSYLLAEGGTGELFF	TGCGCCAGCAGCTACCTACTAGCGGAGGGCGGCACCGGGGAGCTGTTTTTT
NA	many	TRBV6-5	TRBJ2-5	CASSFQTGLTTQYF	TGTGCCAGCAGTTTTCAAACCGGACTTACGACCCAGTACTTC
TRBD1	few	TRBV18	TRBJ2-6	CASSPPGTGDSGANVLTF	TGTGCCAGCTCACCTCCCGGGACAGGGGACTCTGGGGCCAACGTCCTGACTTTC
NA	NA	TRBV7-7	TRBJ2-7	CASSDQDGGEQYF	TGTGCTAGCAGCGATCAAGATGGGGGCGAGCAGTACTTC
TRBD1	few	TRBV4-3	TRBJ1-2	CASSQPGQGDGYTF	TGCGCCAGCAGCCAACCGGGACAGGGGGATGGCTACACCTTC
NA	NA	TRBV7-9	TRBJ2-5	CASARGGEETQYF	TGTGCCAGCGCGCGAGGGGGGGAAGAGACCCAGTACTTC
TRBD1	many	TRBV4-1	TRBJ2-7	CASSPQGQHSSYEQYF	TGCGCCAGCAGCCCACAGGGACAGCACAGCTCCTACGAGCAGTACTTC
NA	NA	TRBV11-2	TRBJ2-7	CASSSWYEQYF	TGTGCCAGCAGCTCCTGGTACGAGCAGTACTTC
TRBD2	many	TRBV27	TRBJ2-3	CASSPSFWDLAGGRDTQYF	TGTGCCAGCAGTCCTTCATTTTGGGACCTAGCGGGGGGTAGAGATACGCAGTATTTT
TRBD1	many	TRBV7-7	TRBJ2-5	CASSQTFGQGMQTQYF	TGTGCTAGCAGTCAAACTTTTGGACAGGGTATGCAGACCCAGTACTTC
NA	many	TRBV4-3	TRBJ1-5	CASSPAINQPQHF	TGCGCCAGCAGCCCCGCAATCAATCAGCCCCAGCATTTT
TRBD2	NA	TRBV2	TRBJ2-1	CASSETFGGGAYNEQFF	TGTGCCAGCAGTGAAACTTTCGGGGGAGGGGCCTACAATGAGCAGTTCTTC
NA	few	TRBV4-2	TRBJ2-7	CASSPPAAGGLSYEQYF	TGTGCCAGCAGCCCCCCCGCGGCCGGGGGCCTTTCCTACGAGCAGTACTTC
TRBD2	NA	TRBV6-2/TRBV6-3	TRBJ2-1	CASSFLAGVIEQFF	TGTGCCAGCAGTTTCCTAGCGGGAGTGATTGAGCAGTTCTTC
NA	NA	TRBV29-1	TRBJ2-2	CSADQNTGELFF	TGCAGCGCTGACCAGAACACCGGGGAGCTGTTTTTT
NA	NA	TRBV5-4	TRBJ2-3	CASSFGGAQYF	TGTGCCAGCAGCTTTGGAGGTGCGCAGTATTTT
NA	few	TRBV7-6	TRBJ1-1	CASSSPGGMNTEAFF	TGTGCCAGCAGCTCGCCCGGCGGGATGAACACTGAAGCTTTCTTT
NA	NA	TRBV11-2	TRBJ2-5	CASSGKETQYF	TGTGCCAGCAGCGGGAAAGAGACCCAGTACTTC
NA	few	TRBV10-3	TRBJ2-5	CAISESERETQYF	TGTGCCATCAGTGAGTCGGAAAGAGAGACCCAGTACTTC
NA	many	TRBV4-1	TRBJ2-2	CASSQTGELFF	TGCGCCAGCAGCCAAACCGGGGAGCTGTTTTTT
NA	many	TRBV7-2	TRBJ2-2	CASSSDSYTGELFF	TGTGCCAGCAGCTCAGACAGCTACACCGGGGAGCTGTTTTTT
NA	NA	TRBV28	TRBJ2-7	CASSLVRGLEEQYF	TGTGCCAGCAGTTTGGTCAGGGGCCTGGAAGAGCAGTACTTC
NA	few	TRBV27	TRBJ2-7	CASSLKVGTMNYEQYF	TGTGCCAGCAGTTTAAAAGTAGGGACAATGAACTACGAGCAGTACTTC
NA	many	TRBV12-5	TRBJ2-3	CASGLVGGSTDTQYF	TGTGCTAGTGGTTTGGTCGGTGGGAGCACAGATACGCAGTATTTT
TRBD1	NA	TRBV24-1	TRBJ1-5	CATKGQGGIQPQHF	TGTGCCACTAAGGGACAGGGTGGTATTCAGCCCCAGCATTTT
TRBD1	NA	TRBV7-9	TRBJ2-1	CASRDREFNEQFF	TGTGCCAGCCGGGACAGGGAATTCAATGAGCAGTTCTTC
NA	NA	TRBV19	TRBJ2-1	CASSPRLLYEQFF	TGTGCCAGTAGTCCACGCCTGCTTTATGAGCAGTTCTTC
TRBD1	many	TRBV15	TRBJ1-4	CATSLRGGSPEKLFF	TGTGCCACCAGCCTCAGGGGGGGGTCCCCTGAAAAACTGTTTTTT
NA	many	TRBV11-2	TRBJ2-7	CASSFYSGAYEQYF	TGTGCCAGCAGCTTTTACTCCGGGGCCTACGAGCAGTACTTC
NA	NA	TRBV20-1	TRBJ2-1	CSARVVGRGYEQFF	TGCAGTGCTAGAGTGGTGGGTAGAGGCTATGAGCAGTTCTTC
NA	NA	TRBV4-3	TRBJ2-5	CASSQDVQPLGETQYF	TGCGCCAGCAGCCAAGATGTTCAGCCATTGGGGGAGACCCAGTACTTC
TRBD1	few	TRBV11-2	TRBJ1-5	CASSSQGVGNQPQHF	TGTGCCAGCAGCTCCCAGGGGGTAGGTAATCAGCCCCAGCATTTT
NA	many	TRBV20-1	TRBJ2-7	CSARDYEGLYEQYF	TGCAGTGCTAGAGATTACGAGGGACTTTACGAGCAGTACTTC
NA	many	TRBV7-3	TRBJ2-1	CASSLKQGIYNEQFF	TGTGCCAGCAGCTTAAAGCAGGGAATCTACAATGAGCAGTTCTTC